A selection of T cell receptor beta chains follows, all from one sample in a study of cytomegalovirus exposure and HLA in healthy donors. Sequenced by immunoSEQ multiplex PCR; TCRdb stores in-frame clones only, minus some. Of about 160,000 clones in the sample, 80% are singletons; the top ten hold roughly 5%. The sample taken for sequencing was PBMCs. All receptors derive from a man aged 30 to 39 in good health and CMV-seronegative. Each CDR3 is given with its conserved first and last residue. D genes are given only for firm matches. Size tells how often a clone was seen (once, few, many) or the class of an expanded clone, and some rows leave it out.

CASSQATNLIGNTIYF TGCGCCAGCAGCCAAGCAACGAACCTAATAGGAAACACCATATATTTT TRBJ1-3 . . TRBV4-3
CASSLQGQGGPYSNQPQHF TGTGCCAGCAGCTTACAGGGGCAGGGGGGCCCCTATAGCAATCAGCCCCAGCATTTT TRBJ1-5 . TRBD1 TRBV7-3
CASSIAPYSMLLDEQYF TGTGCCAGTAGTATAGCCCCCTATAGTATGCTTCTTGACGAGCAGTACTTC TRBJ2-7 . . TRBV19
CASSNPRDRGSLNQPQHF TGTGCCAGCTCTAACCCTCGGGACAGGGGGTCCCTTAATCAGCCCCAGCATTTT TRBJ1-5 once TRBD1 TRBV28
CATSRATPSSGNTIYF TGTGCCACCAGCAGGGCCACTCCTAGCTCTGGAAACACCATATATTTT TRBJ1-3 . . TRBV15
CASSFSGSPAHNEQFF TGCGCCAGCAGCTTTAGCGGGAGTCCGGCCCACAATGAGCAGTTCTTC TRBJ2-1 . TRBD2 TRBV5-1
CASSIGTDTQYF TGTGCCAGCAGCATCGGGACAGATACGCAGTATTTT TRBJ2-3 . . TRBV7-3
CAISERGTEAFF TGTGCCATCAGTGAACGAGGCACTGAAGCTTTCTTT TRBJ1-1 . . TRBV10-3
CASSISADRINQPQHF TGTGCCAGTAGTATAAGCGCAGACAGGATTAATCAGCCCCAGCATTTT TRBJ1-5 once . TRBV19
CASSSLIVTSGANVLTF TGTGCCAGCAGTTCCTTGATAGTTACCTCTGGGGCCAACGTCCTGACTTTC TRBJ2-6 . . TRBV28
CASSETSGSDEQFF TGTGCCAGCAGTGAAACTAGCGGGAGTGATGAGCAGTTCTTC TRBJ2-1 . TRBD2 TRBV2
CASSPQGEVNQPQHF TGTGCCAGCTCACCGCAGGGGGAGGTGAATCAGCCCCAGCATTTT TRBJ1-5 . TRBD1 TRBV18
CASSLRAGGDSPLHF TGTGCCAGCAGCTTAAGGGCGGGGGGGGATTCACCCCTCCACTTT TRBJ1-6 once . TRBV7-6
CASSLQGAVRETQYF TGTGCCAGCAGTCTTCAGGGGGCCGTGAGGGAGACCCAGTACTTC TRBJ2-5 few TRBD1 TRBV27
CASSLLQPGDTIYF TGCGCCAGCAGCTTGCTACAGCCCGGGGACACCATATATTTT TRBJ1-3 . . TRBV5-1
CASSSWTGTDTQYF TGTGCCAGCAGCTCCTGGACAGGAACAGATACGCAGTATTTT TRBJ2-3 . TRBD1 TRBV11-2
CASINIGGGTSYEQYF TGTGCCAGCATTAATATAGGCGGTGGCACATCCTACGAGCAGTACTTC TRBJ2-7 . . TRBV28
CASSIDRSGLRQRYNEQFF TGTGCCAGTAGTATAGATCGCTCAGGCTTGAGACAGCGATACAATGAGCAGTTCTTC TRBJ2-1 . . TRBV19
CASSYRATKRSNQPQHF TGTGCCAGCAGTTATCGAGCCACCAAACGTAGCAATCAGCCCCAGCATTTT TRBJ1-5 . . TRBV2
CASSVAQGYGYTF TGTGCCAGCAGCGTAGCTCAGGGCTATGGCTACACCTTC TRBJ1-2 . . TRBV9
CASSPRGLRNYEQYF TGTGCCAGTAGTCCTCGGGGACTCCGGAACTACGAGCAGTACTTC TRBJ2-7 . . TRBV19
CASSQDRRGPEQFF TGCGCCAGCAGCCAAGATAGGCGGGGGCCGGAGCAGTTCTTC TRBJ2-1 . . TRBV4-3
CAWSTRRQTNTEAFF TGTGCCTGGAGTACCCGGCGGCAGACGAACACTGAAGCTTTCTTT TRBJ1-1 few . TRBV30
CASSSQGAGNYGYTF TGTGCCAGCAGCTCCCAGGGGGCCGGGAACTATGGCTACACCTTC TRBJ1-2 . TRBD1 TRBV7-9
CASTLPGQSQGNQPQHF TGTGCCAGCACACTACCGGGACAGTCGCAAGGCAATCAGCCCCAGCATTTT TRBJ1-5 . TRBD1 TRBV2
CASSLRQGADYEQYF TGTGCCAGCAGCTTGCGACAGGGGGCGGATTACGAGCAGTACTTC TRBJ2-7 . TRBD1 TRBV5-4
CASSQEGLPEQYF TGCGCCAGCAGCCAAGAAGGACTCCCGGAGCAGTACTTC TRBJ2-7 . . TRBV4-1
CASSPGQGYQPQHF TGTGCCAGCAGTCCGGGACAGGGGTATCAGCCCCAGCATTTT TRBJ1-5 . TRBD1 TRBV28
CASSLVAAPGGNYGYTF TGTGCCAGCAGCTTAGTTGCGGCTCCGGGGGGCAACTATGGCTACACCTTC TRBJ1-2 . . TRBV7-2
CASSLATRVINEKLFF TGTGCCAGCAGCTTGGCCACCCGGGTCATTAATGAAAAACTGTTTTTT TRBJ1-4 . . TRBV5-5
CASSLDAGPQETQYF TGTGCCAGCAGCTTAGATGCGGGACCCCAAGAGACCCAGTACTTC TRBJ2-5 few . TRBV7-2
CASSLERGYEQYF TGTGCCAGCAGCTTGGAACGGGGATACGAGCAGTACTTC TRBJ2-7 . . TRBV11-3
CASSPREIPPNEQFF TGCGCCAGCAGCCCTCGGGAGATACCCCCCAATGAGCAGTTCTTC TRBJ2-1 few . TRBV4-1
CASSQYSILAKNIQYF TGTGCCAGCAGTCAATACTCGATACTAGCCAAAAACATTCAGTACTTC TRBJ2-4 once . TRBV6-6
CATSRVGETQYF TGTGCCACCAGCAGAGTCGGGGAGACCCAGTACTTC TRBJ2-5 . . TRBV15
CSVEDTGINTEAFF TGCAGCGTTGAAGATACAGGGATAAACACTGAAGCTTTCTTT TRBJ1-1 . . TRBV29-1
CASSKTSAAYEQYF TGTGCCAGCAGTAAAACGAGCGCCGCCTACGAGCAGTACTTC TRBJ2-7 few . TRBV6-5
CASSPTRDTGELFF TGTGCCAGCTCACCAACCAGGGACACCGGGGAGCTGTTTTTT TRBJ2-2 . . TRBV18
CASSLVSVSYEQYF TGTGCCAGCAGTTTGGTTAGCGTCTCCTACGAGCAGTACTTC TRBJ2-7 . . TRBV28
CASSTGQGEAFF TGTGCCAGTTCGACCGGACAGGGGGAAGCTTTCTTT TRBJ1-1 . TRBD1 TRBV18
CASSEWGGEGLRETQYF TGTGCCAGCAGTGAATGGGGGGGGGAGGGACTAAGGGAGACCCAGTACTTC TRBJ2-5 . TRBD2 TRBV6-1
CASSYSTPRGQPQHF TGTGCCAGCAGTTACTCGACCCCACGGGGTCAGCCCCAGCATTTT TRBJ1-5 . . TRBV6-5
CASSRRSSYNSPLHF TGTGCCAGCAGTCGGAGATCCTCCTATAATTCACCCCTCCACTTT TRBJ1-6 once . TRBV25-1
CASSPYGTSGNNEQFF TGTGCCAGCAGCCCCTACGGGACTAGCGGGAACAATGAGCAGTTCTTC TRBJ2-1 . TRBD2 TRBV9
CASTPGTGAYEQYF TGTGCCAGTACCCCCGGGACAGGGGCCTACGAGCAGTACTTC TRBJ2-7 . TRBD1 TRBV19